The 3 T cell receptor beta chains below all came from one sample that was sequenced in a study of T-cell memory formation after mild COVID-19. TCRdb independently ran MiXCR on the 5' RACE reads; one entry per CDR3 protein. Of 100,000 or so distinct CDR3 sequences listed, roughly 11% are singletons. Sequencing was carried out using PBMCs or a T cell subset sorted from them (not recorded which). Receptor source: a man aged 18-30 years who had mild COVID-19 (a few samples of this study predate the infection). Cell type and time point are not known.

There are many counts of this clonotype. This sequence joins TRBV9 and TRBJ2-7; D unclear. Per germline, CDR1 SGDLS and CDR2 YYNGEE. CDR3 length: 15 residues. V lost 3 bases and J lost 2, with 15 bases in between. CDR3 DNA: TGTGCCAGCAGCGCGGACGTCAGCCGGGCCTACGAGCAGTACTTC. This gives the protein CASSADVSRAYEQYF.

The V and J genes are TRBV7-8 and TRBJ1-6, with D possibly being TRBD1 (6 bases). The V gene lost 4 bases and the J gene lost 8 bases, with 21 bases spanning the gap. Germline assignment: CDR1 SGHVS and CDR2 FQNEAQ. The length of the CDR3 is 17 residues. CDR3 DNA: TGTGCCAGCAGCTCCACCCCGGACCGGGACATCGATTCACCCCTCCACTTT. Residues: CASSSTPDRDIDSPLHF.

This clonotype was recorded a few times. The chain couples TRBV5-4 to TRBJ2-7; TRBD2 agrees at 7 bases. Germline trimming cut 0 bases from V and 2 bases from J; bases unmatched to any gene: 8. CDR1 and CDR2 from the germline V gene are SGHNT and YYREEE (reference sequence). The CDR3 consists of 16 residues. The CDR3 DNA follows: TGTGCCAGCAGCTTGGCCAGCGGGGTGACTGCCTACGAGCAGTACTTC. Translation gives CASSLASGVTAYEQYF.